The rows below give T cell receptor beta chains drawn from one sample of a study of blood T cell repertoires in COVID-19. Assay used: immunoSEQ multiplex PCR; TCRdb lists only in-frame clones, some missing. Altogether around 260,000 clones are present, around 86% being singletons, with the ten largest covering 13%. Source material: peripheral blood. These receptor sequences come from a human donor in a cohort sampled during active COVID-19. The CDR3 runs from the conserved cysteine through the conserved F or W. The D gene is left open where the match is weak. Size tells how often a clone was seen (once, few, many) or the class of an expanded clone, and some rows leave it out.

>14|TRBJ1-5|TRBV30|.|.
TGTGCCTGGAGTCACACGAGCAGGGATCAGCCCCAGCATTTT
CAWSHTSRDQPQHF
>16|TRBJ2-2|TRBV19|.|.
TGTGCCAGTACCCCATTTGGGGGAGGTCCCACCGGGGAGCTGTTTTTT
CASTPFGGGPTGELFF
>16|TRBJ2-1|TRBV4-3|once|TRBD1
TGCGCCAGCAGCCAAGACCCCGCAGGGGGCTTCCTACAGCAGTTCTTC
CASSQDPAGGFLQQFF
>14|TRBJ2-3|TRBV7-9|.|.
TGTGCCAGCAGCTTGTTGGACACAACAGATACGCAGTATTTT
CASSLLDTTDTQYF
>11|TRBJ2-3|TRBV20-1|.|.
TGCAGTGCTTACAGCACAGATACGCAGTACTTT
CSAYSTDTQYF
>16|TRBJ2-1|TRBV27|.|TRBD2
TGTGCCAGCAGTTTTTGGGCTAGCGGTCCCTACAATGAGCAGTTCTTC
CASSFWASGPYNEQFF
>18|TRBJ2-1|TRBV5-5|.|TRBD2
TGTGCCAGCAGCTTGTCGGGGGCAAGACTAGCGGGCGGTTGGGAGCAGTTCTTC
CASSLSGARLAGGWEQFF
>15|TRBJ1-2|TRBV10-2|.|.
TGCGCCAGCAGTGAGTCAGGGGGGGGTCTCTATGGCTACACCTTC
CASSESGGGLYGYTF
>14|TRBJ2-7|TRBV27|few|.
TGTGCCAGCAAATCCCACGGTCGCCCCTACGAGCAGTACTTC
CASKSHGRPYEQYF
>15|TRBJ2-3|TRBV28|.|TRBD2
TGTGCCAGCAGTTCACCCGGCGGGGGGACAGATACGCAGTATTTT
CASSSPGGGTDTQYF
>13|TRBJ2-5|TRBV6-2/TRBV6-3|once|.
TGTGCCAGCAGTTACTGGGGGGAGGAGACCCAGTACTTC
CASSYWGEETQYF
>15|TRBJ2-7|TRBV19|.|TRBD2
TGTGCCAGTAGTATCGGAGCGGGAGGCCTATACGAGCAGTACTTC
CASSIGAGGLYEQYF
>13|TRBJ2-5|TRBV27|.|TRBD2
TGTGCCAGCAGTTTCACTAGCGGGGAGACCCAGTACTTC
CASSFTSGETQYF
>13|TRBJ1-1|TRBV13|few|TRBD1
TGTGCCAGCAGACCACAGGGGGCAGGTGAAGCTTTCTTT
CASRPQGAGEAFF